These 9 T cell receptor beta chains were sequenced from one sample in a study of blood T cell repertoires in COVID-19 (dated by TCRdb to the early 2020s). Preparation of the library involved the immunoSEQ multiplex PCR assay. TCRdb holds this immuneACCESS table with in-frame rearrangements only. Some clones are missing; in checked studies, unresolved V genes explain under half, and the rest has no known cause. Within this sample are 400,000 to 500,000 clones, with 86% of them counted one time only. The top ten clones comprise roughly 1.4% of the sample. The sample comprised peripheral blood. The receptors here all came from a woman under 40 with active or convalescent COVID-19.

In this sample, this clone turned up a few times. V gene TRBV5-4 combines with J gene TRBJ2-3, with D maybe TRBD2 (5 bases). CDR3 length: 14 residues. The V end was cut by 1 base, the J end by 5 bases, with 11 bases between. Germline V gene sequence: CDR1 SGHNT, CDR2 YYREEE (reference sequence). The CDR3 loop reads CASSLSGGGDTQYF. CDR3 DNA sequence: TGTGCCAGCAGCTTGTCTGGAGGCGGAGATACGCAGTATTTT.

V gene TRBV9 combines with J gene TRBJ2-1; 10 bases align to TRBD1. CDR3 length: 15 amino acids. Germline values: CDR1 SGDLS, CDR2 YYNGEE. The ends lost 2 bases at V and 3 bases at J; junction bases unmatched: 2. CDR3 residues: CASSVGTGVYNEQFF. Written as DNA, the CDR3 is TGTGCCAGCAGCGTTGGGACAGGGGTCTACAATGAGCAGTTCTTC. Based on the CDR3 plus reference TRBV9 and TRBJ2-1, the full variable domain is DSGVTQTPKHLITATGQRVTLRCSPRSGDLSVYWYQQSLDQGLQFLIQYYNGEERAKGNILERFSAQQFPDLHSELNLSSLELGDSALYFCASSVGTGVYNEQFFGPGTRLTVL.

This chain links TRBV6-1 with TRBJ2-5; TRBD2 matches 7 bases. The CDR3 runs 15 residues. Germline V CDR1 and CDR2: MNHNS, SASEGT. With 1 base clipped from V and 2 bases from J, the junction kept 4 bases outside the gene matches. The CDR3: CASSEGPGGQETQYF. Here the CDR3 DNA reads TGTGCCAGCAGTGAAGGTCCCGGGGGGCAAGAGACCCAGTACTTC.

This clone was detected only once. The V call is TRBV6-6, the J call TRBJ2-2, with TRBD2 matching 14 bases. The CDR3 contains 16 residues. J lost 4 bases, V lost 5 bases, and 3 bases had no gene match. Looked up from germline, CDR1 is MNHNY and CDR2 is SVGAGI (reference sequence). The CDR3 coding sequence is TGTGCCAGCAGTCGCGGACTAGCGGGGGGCACCGGGGAGCTGTTTTTT. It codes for CASSRGLAGGTGELFF.

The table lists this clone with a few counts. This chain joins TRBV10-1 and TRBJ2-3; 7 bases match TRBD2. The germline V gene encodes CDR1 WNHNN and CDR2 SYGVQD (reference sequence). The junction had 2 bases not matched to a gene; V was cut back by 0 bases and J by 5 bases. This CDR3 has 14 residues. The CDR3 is CASSESPSGDTQYF. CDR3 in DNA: TGCGCCAGCAGTGAGTCGCCTAGCGGAGATACGCAGTATTTT.

CDR3 in amino acids: CASSHPTTTVNSFYGYTF. The CDR3 DNA reads TGTGCCAGCAGCCACCCCACGACGACGGTCAATAGCTTCTATGGCTACACCTTC. The rearrangement links TRBV7-2 to TRBJ1-2; D is unresolved. Trimming took off 5 bases at V and 4 bases at J, with 26 bases between the two ends. The CDR3 is 18 amino acids. Germline lookup yields CDR1 SGHTA and CDR2 FQGNSA.

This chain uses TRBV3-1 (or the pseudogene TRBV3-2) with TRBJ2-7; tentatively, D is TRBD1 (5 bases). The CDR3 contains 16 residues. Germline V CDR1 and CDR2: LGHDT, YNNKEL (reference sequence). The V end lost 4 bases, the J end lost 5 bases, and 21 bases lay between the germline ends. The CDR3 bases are TGTGCCAGCAGCCTATCCGGTGGCAGGGTGGACAACGAGCAGTACTTC. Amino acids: CASSLSGGRVDNEQYF.

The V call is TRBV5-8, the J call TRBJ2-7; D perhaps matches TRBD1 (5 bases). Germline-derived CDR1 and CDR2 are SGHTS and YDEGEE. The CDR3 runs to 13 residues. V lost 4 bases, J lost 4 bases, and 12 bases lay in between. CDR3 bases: TGTGCCAGCAGCAGAAGGGCAGGGTACGAGCAGTACTTC. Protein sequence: CASSRRAGYEQYF. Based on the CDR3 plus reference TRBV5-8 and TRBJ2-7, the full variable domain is EAGVTQSPTHLIKTRGQQATLRCSPISGHTSVYWYQQALGLGLQFLLWYDEGEERNRGNFPPRFSGRQFPNYSSELNVNALELEDSALYLCASSRRAGYEQYFGPGTRLTVT.

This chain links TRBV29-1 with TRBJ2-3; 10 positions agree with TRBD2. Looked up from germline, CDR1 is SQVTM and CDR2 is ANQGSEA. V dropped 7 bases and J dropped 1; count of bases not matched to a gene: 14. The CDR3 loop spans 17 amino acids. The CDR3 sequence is CSADLLAGRDGTDTQYF. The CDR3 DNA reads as TGCAGCGCCGATCTACTAGCGGGGCGGGACGGCACAGATACGCAGTATTTT.